This paragraph reports one T cell receptor beta chain. Its antigen is unidentified. This specimen comes from a study of blood T cells in healthy people across ages. It was with a sample-barcoded 5' primer and a J-beta primer mix that a second PCR of about 7 to 12 cycles was run. The template-switch adaptor, which had 12 random nucleotides, put a tag on each cDNA molecule. TCRdb re-analysed the 5' RACE reads in MiXCR, keeping a single row per CDR3 protein. The sample lists almost 1 million distinct CDR3 sequences, 45% to 60% occurring once. Study findings and constraints: Naive CD4+ cell counts and diversity both ran higher in long-lived than in aged donors. Age showed a roughly linear inverse relationship with TCR beta diversity per million T cells.

V was pared by 7 bases and J by 1 base, with 13 bases of the junction left unmatched. The CDR3 is made up of 19 amino acids. CDR1 is MDHEN and CDR2 is SYDVKM in the germline V gene. This receptor was obtained from a woman aged 55-75 years in good health. This chain connects TRBV28 to TRBJ2-2; 12 nucleotides agree with TRBD2. The sample was blood. CDR3 residues: CASKVLRLAGDRNTGELFF. The CDR3 DNA follows: TGTGCCAGCAAAGTTCTAAGACTAGCGGGAGATCGGAACACCGGGGAGCTGTTTTTT.